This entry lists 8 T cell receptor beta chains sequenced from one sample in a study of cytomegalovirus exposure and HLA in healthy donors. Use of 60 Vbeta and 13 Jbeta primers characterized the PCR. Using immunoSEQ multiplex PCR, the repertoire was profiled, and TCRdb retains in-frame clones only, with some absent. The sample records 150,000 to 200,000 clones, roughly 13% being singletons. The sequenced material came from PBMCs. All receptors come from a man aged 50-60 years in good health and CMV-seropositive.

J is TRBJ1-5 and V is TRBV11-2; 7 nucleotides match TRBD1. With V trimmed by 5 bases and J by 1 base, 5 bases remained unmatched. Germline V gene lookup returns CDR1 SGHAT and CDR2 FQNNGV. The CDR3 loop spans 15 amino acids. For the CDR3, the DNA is TGTGCCAGCAGCCGAGGACAGGCCAGCAATCAGCCCCAGCATTTT. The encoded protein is CASSRGQASNQPQHF.

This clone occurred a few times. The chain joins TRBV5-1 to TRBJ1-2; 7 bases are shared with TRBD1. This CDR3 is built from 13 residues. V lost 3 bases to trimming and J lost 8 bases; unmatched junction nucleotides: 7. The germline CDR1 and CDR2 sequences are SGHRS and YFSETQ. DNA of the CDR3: TGCGCCAGCAGCTGGGACAGACGAGGAGGCTACACCTTC. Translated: CASSWDRRGGYTF. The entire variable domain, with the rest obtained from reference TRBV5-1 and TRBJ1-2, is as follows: KAGVTQTPRYLIKTRGQQVTLSCSPISGHRSVSWYQQTPGQGLQFLFEYFSETQRNKGNFPGRFSGRQFSNSRSEMNVSTLELGDSALYLCASSWDRRGGYTFGSGTRLTVV.

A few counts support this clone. CDR3 sequence: CASSNPGGRYEQYF. The CDR3, as DNA: TGCGCCAGCAGCAATCCGGGGGGAAGGTACGAGCAGTACTTC. The chain uses TRBV5-1 and TRBJ2-7; TRBD2 agrees at 7 bases. The CDR3 loop spans 14 amino acids. The V gene's germline CDR1 is SGHRS and CDR2 YFSETQ. Trimming took 4 bases from V and 4 from J; bases not matched to a gene: 8.

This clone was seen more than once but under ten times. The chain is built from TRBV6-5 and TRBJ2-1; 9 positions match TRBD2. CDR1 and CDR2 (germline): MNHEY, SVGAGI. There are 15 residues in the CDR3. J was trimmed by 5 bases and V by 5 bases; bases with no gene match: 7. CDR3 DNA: TGTGCCAGCAGTGGTAGCGGGGGACCAAACAATGAGCAGTTCTTC. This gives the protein CASSGSGGPNNEQFF.

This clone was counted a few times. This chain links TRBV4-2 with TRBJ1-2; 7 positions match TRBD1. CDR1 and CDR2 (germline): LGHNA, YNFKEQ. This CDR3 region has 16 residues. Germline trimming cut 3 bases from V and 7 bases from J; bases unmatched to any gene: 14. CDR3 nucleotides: TGTGCCAGCAGCCACGACCAAAGACAGGGTAAGAGTGGCTACACCTTC. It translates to CASSHDQRQGKSGYTF.

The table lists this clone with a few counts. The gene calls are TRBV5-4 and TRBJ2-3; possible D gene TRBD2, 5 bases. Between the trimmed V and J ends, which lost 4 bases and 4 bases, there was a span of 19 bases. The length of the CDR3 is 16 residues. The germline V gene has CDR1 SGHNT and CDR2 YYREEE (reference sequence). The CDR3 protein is CASSPGEKGFADTQYF. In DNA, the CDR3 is TGTGCCAGCAGCCCCGGGGAAAAGGGATTCGCAGATACGCAGTATTTT.

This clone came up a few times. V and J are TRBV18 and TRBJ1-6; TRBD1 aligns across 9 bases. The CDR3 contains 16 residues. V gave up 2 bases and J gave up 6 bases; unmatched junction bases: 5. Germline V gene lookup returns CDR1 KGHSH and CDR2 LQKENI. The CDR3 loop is CASSPGQGNSNSPLHF. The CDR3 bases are TGTGCCAGCTCACCAGGACAGGGGAATTCTAATTCACCCCTCCACTTT.

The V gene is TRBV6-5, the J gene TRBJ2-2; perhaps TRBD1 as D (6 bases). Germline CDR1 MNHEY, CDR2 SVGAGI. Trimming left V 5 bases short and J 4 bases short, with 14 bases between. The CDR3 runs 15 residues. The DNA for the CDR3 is TGTGCCAGCAGTAGGACAGAAGGGGTCACCGGGGAGCTGTTTTTT. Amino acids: CASSRTEGVTGELFF.